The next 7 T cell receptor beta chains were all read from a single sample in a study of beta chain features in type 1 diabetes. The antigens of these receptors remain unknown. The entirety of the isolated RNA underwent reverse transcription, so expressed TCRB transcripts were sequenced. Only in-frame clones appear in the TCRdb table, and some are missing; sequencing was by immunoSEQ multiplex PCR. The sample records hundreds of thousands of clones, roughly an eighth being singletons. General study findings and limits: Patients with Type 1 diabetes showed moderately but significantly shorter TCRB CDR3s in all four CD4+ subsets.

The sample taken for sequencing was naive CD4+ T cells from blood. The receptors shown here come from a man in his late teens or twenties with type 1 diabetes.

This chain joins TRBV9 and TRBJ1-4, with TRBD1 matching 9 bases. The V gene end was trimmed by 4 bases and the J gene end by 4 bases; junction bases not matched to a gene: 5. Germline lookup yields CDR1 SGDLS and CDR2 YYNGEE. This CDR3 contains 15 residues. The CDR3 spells CASSQRTGVNEKLFF. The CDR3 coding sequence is TGTGCCAGCAGCCAAAGGACAGGGGTTAATGAAAAACTGTTTTTT.

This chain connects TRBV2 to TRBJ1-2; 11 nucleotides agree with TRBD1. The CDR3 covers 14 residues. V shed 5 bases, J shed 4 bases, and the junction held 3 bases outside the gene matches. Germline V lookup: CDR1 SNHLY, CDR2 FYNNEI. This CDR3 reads CASSLGTGGYGYTF. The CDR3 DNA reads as TGTGCCAGCAGTCTTGGGACAGGGGGCTATGGCTACACCTTC.

DNA for the CDR3: TGTGCCAGCAGTTACTTCTCCGGGACTAGCGGGAATGAGCAGTTCTTC. Its protein product is CASSYFSGTSGNEQFF. The chain combines TRBV6-5 with TRBJ2-1; TRBD2 agrees at 12 bases. V shed 1 base and J 7 bases; nucleotides not matched to a gene: 5. This CDR3 is built from 16 residues. From germline, CDR1 is MNHEY and CDR2 SVGAGI.

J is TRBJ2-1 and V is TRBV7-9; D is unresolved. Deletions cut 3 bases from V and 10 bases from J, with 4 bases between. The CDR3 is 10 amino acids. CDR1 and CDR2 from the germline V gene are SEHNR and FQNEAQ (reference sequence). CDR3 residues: CASSFPEQFF. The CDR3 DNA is TGTGCCAGCAGCTTTCCCGAGCAGTTCTTC.

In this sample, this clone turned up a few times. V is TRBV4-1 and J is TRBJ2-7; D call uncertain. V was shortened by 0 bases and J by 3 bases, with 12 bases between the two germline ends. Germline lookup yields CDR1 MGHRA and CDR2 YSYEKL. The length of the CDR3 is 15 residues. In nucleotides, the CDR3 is TGCGCCAGCAGCCAAGATTATCCCGCCCGCTACGAGCAGTACTTC. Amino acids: CASSQDYPARYEQYF.

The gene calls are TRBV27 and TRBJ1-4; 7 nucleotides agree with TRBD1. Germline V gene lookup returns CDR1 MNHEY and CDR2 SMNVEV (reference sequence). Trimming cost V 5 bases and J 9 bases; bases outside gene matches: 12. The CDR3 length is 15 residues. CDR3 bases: TGTGCCAGCAGTCGGGGGACAGCAGATAGGAAAAAACTGTTTTTT. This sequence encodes CASSRGTADRKKLFF. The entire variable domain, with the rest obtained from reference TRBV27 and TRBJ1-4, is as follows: EAQVTQNPRYLITVTGKKLTVTCSQNMNHEYMSWYRQDPGLGLRQIYYSMNVEVTDKGDVPEGYKVSRKEKRNFPLILESPSPNQTSLYFCASSRGTADRKKLFFGSGTQLSVL.

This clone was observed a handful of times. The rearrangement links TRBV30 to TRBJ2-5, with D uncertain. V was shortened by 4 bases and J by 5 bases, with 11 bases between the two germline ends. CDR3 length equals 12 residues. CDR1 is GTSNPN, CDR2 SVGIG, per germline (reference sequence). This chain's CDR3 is CAWTPTAETQYF. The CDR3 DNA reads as TGTGCCTGGACCCCCACGGCCGAGACCCAGTACTTC.